This T cell receptor beta chain was observed in a study of blood T cell repertoires in COVID-19. Study in general: Material from acute and convalescent COVID-19 was sourced from the United States, Italy and Spain. PBMCs, B-cell-depleted T cells, or T cells provided the cDNA or gDNA that made up the material.

Original data processing: Nucleated cell counts were estimated from reference gene primer amplification. The assay was immunoSEQ multiplex PCR, and TCRdb's table has in-frame clones only and misses some. That table is the source of V, J and clone size, and D and trimming were worked out from the DNA. This table holds some 70,000 clones, about 88% found once. V was shortened by 3 bases and J by 0 bases, with 6 bases between the two germline ends. Germline CDR1 LNHDA, CDR2 SQIVND (reference sequence). The CDR3 spans 13 residues. V is TRBV19 and J is TRBJ2-7; D remains unclear. The origin of this receptor is a man between 65 and 85 years old with active or convalescent COVID-19. Sequencing was performed on peripheral blood. The CDR3 loop is CASSIRHSYEQYF. Here the CDR3 DNA reads TGTGCCAGTAGTATCAGACACTCCTACGAGCAGTACTTC.